This entry concerns a single T cell receptor (beta chain). Its antigen remains undetermined. No base qualities exist here, and no much larger clone lies one base off it. The library relied on the immunoSEQ multiplex PCR assay. For the multiplex PCR, a mixture combining 60 forward primers for TCR Vbeta segments and 13 reverse primers for TCR Jbeta segments was used. The CDR3 region of rearranged TCR beta genes was amplified from genomic DNA with a multiplex PCR assay. Amplified TCR beta libraries were sequenced as 87-base-pair reads on the Illumina HiSeq System. In the authors' own workflow: A later analysis tallied about 77 million unique TCR beta chains across the roughly 610 repertoires, and approximately 11 million of those chains were shared by two or more donors. A nearest-neighbor algorithm error-corrected the raw reads and collapsed the reads into unique sequences, merging closely related sequences to remove PCR and sequencing errors. CDR3 sequences were aligned to IMGT reference sequences to assign V, D and J gene segments. For a sequence to be retained, at least a six-nucleotide match to both a V gene segment and a J gene segment was required. A rearrangement was called productive if the CDR3 had no stop codons and remained in frame with V and J, and every other rearrangement was called non-productive. Following IMGT convention, CDR3 was defined as the stretch from the second conserved V-encoded cysteine up to the conserved J-encoded phenylalanine. The earlier analysis of roughly 590 of the donors excluded sequences that lacked an unambiguous match to a single V gene segment. In an earlier analysis of almost 600 of the donors, a V segment was called functional when productive rearrangements were above 56.7%, and segregating when the standard deviation between donors exceeded 5%. A statistical classification framework was developed to diagnose cytomegalovirus status using the catalog of TCR beta chain sequences. A later analysis assigned V and J genes by comparing TCR nucleotide sequences with IMGT/GENE-DB human TR gene sequences. The TCRdist pipeline was used in a later analysis to assign CDR3 sequences and most-parsimonious VDJ recombination scenarios. In a later analysis, each TCR beta chain was defined by its CDR3 amino acid sequence together with its V-gene family, and reads lacking a unique V-gene family were excluded. A later analysis removed over 500 highly shared, low-generation-probability nucleotide sequences to deal with suspected cross-contamination and a sequencing artifact. In a later analysis, a clonal expansion index for each public chain was calculated from normalized within-repertoire ranks of inferred template counts. Generation probabilities in a later analysis came from a VDJ recombination model fitted to out-of-frame rearrangements, and those results were checked against IGoR. Hypergeometric tests were used in a later analysis to score TCR-TCR, TCR-HLA and TCR-CMV co-occurrence, with a repertoire-size bias correction applied to the TCR pairs. In a later analysis, false discovery rates were estimated by permuting HLA or CMV assignments 20 times. In a later analysis, co-occurring TCRs were grouped using DBSCAN, and TCRdist sequence similarity was added for clustering within HLA-allele-positive subsets. Co-occurrence clustering excluded repertoires with fewer than 30,000 or more than 120,000 public chains, plus five with anomalous nucleotide sharing. TCRdb took over this immuneACCESS table, retaining in-frame rearrangements with V and J assigned. Such tables are incomplete; in checked studies, under half of the missing clones stem from an unresolved V gene, and the remainder is unexplained. V and J calls and clone size are copied from that table; D and trimming were computed from the DNA. This sample holds about 36,000 clones; 45% to 55% were observed only once. More than 5% of the sample is taken by the ten largest.

The germline V gene specifies SGHRS as CDR1 and YFSETQ as CDR2. The junction shows trimming of 1 base on V and 8 bases on J, and the gene matches do not reach 5 bases of it. The CDR3 numbers 15 residues from cysteine through phenylalanine. The entry retains the CDR3 DNA only, 45 bases that are in frame from base 1. These data are taken from a study of cytomegalovirus exposure and HLA in healthy donors (TCRdb year 2017). Background for the entire study: An earlier analysis of several hundred of the donors reported about 290 Gb of sequence data and more than 90 million unique TCR beta sequences from about 200 million T cells. About 300 gigabases of sequencing data and tens of millions of unique TCR sequences were included in an early release covering under 650 HLA-typed donors. Of the roughly 390 genotyped donors, 70% to 90% were placed in the genetic ancestry cluster associated with self-reported Caucasian donors. The aim of the study was to test whether cataloging public T cell receptors could identify signatures of past pathogen exposure. Using immunosequencing, the study profiled T cell repertoires from 500 to 800 subjects and related those repertoires to cytomegalovirus serostatus. A separate validation cohort of approximately 130 different subjects was used in addition to the approximately 640-subject first cohort. The study combined high-throughput TCR immunosequencing, statistical association of individual TCRs with disease status, and machine learning to predict cytomegalovirus infection status. A later analysis re-examined previously published TCR beta repertoires from roughly 720 donors and added high-resolution HLA genotyping to investigate patterns of TCR occurrence. Rather than using new phenotypic data, the later analysis identified candidate immune exposures from TCR beta sequences and from how often those sequences occurred across donors. An earlier analysis of approximately 580 of the donors used high-throughput TCR beta sequencing to judge whether each TCR beta V gene segment behaved as functional or pseudogenic. Donor age, sex, ethnicity and CMV serostatus were compiled alongside the repertoire data. A later genetic analysis took genome-wide SNP genotypes for 398 of the 666 donors and used that subset as a discovery cohort. All discovery cohort repertoires had been generated on a single sequencing platform. HLA typing included class I and class II loci at four-digit resolution. Typing coverage differed by locus: A, B, C, DRB1 and DQB1 were typed in roughly 620-640 donors, DQA1 in 522, DPA1 in over 600, and DPB1 in 400 to 490. Because of strong linkage in the cohort, roughly five DR-DQ haplotypes were treated as single units for association and clustering. Among several hundred genotyped donors of the cohort, an average of around 250,000 unique TCR beta nucleotide sequences was sequenced per donor, of which about 19% were non-productive.

The research as a whole found: The sequencing pipeline was judged likely to have produced a cluster of highly shared sequence variants as a technical artifact. The authors suggested that the approach could potentially be generalized to other disease states and immunological phenotypes. A further reported finding was that TCR beta sequences accurately predicted the HLA-A and HLA-B alleles for most subjects in the first cohort. In an earlier analysis of under 600 of the donors, most TCR beta V segments were observed in productive rearrangements about 90% or about 30% of the time, broadly matching IMGT annotations. A later analysis found that HLA-associated TCR beta chains were more clonally expanded and had lower generation probabilities than equally common non-associated chains. Assigning TCR associations to individual alleles was difficult when HLA alleles, especially DR and DQ, strongly co-occurred. Because HLA typing was missing for some donors at each locus, association tests included only the typed subset. Approximately 18 rarely observed V segments, including chromosome 9 orphons, were excluded from the earlier analysis of several hundred of the donors because counts were too low. Correlated functional status among segregating V segments might reflect linkage disequilibrium, but an unknown experimental factor could not be ruled out. The study gave a list of under 200 TCR beta chains associated with cytomegalovirus. V-gene and J-gene trimming of TCR beta chains was associated with a missense DCLRE1C variant in a later genetic analysis, and the association was replicated in an independent cohort. According to a later analysis, parvovirus B19, influenza, CMV and Epstein-Barr virus appeared linked to several top co-occurrence clusters. At a false discovery rate of 0.05, a later analysis linked under 20,000 TCR beta sequences to specific HLA alleles. Most CMV-associated TCR beta chains appeared to be HLA-restricted in a later analysis, and the HLA associations seemed to be driven largely by CMV exposure. Immune exposure information for the cohort was limited to CMV serostatus. In vitro tests confirmed that a few of the cytomegalovirus-associated TCR beta chains recognize cytomegalovirus antigens. Some IMGT-functional V segments, including TRBV6-2 and TRBV6-3, could not be told apart with the 87-base-pair reads, so those segments were excluded. In both the original and validation cohorts, the classifier was reported to diagnose cytomegalovirus status with high specificity and sensitivity. In a later analysis, TCR association rates were found to vary across HLA loci, with the most associated TCRs seen for DRB1 alleles and the fewest for HLA-C alleles. Across donors, most TCR sequences were observed very rarely, whereas some public TCRs were present in many individuals. Compared with the approximately 720-donor mean, donors in an Asian-associated ancestry cluster had fewer N-insertions in productive TCRs, according to a later genetic analysis. Only TCR beta chains were sequenced in this cohort, and the absence of alpha or paired-chain data limited detectable features. Sequencing depth was assumed to be roughly uniform across donors in the presence/absence analyses, though that assumption may not hold.

The cohort was made up of approximately 670 healthy bone marrow donors. At the time of sampling, every cohort member was nominally healthy, though immune exposures that went unrecorded were likely present. The donor tested CMV seropositive and was one of the 289 seropositive cohort members. A peripheral blood sample was provided by each donor, and peripheral blood mononuclear cells were used for TCR beta sequencing. The Qiagen DNeasy Blood Extraction Kit was used to extract genomic DNA from the blood cell samples. This chain is built from TRBV5-1 and TRBJ2-1; TRBD1 fits 11 bases in the junction. The receptor's source is a woman in her 40s in good health and CMV-seropositive. Sequenced sample: PBMCs. For the CDR3, the sequence is CASSLTGTGGDEQFF. The nucleotide sequence is given as TGCGCCAGCAGCTTGACCGGGACAGGGGGAGATGAGCAGTTCTTC. Joined to the reference TRBV5-1 and TRBJ2-1 proteins, this CDR3 gives the full variable domain: KAGVTQTPRYLIKTRGQQVTLSCSPISGHRSVSWYQQTPGQGLQFLFEYFSETQRNKGNFPGRFSGRQFSNSRSEMNVSTLELGDSALYLCASSLTGTGGDEQFFGPGTRLTVL.